Each of the 2 T cell receptor beta chains below was sequenced from the same sample in a study of blood T cell repertoires in COVID-19. The assay was immunoSEQ multiplex PCR, and TCRdb's table has in-frame clones only and misses some. Among 400,000 to 550,000 clones listed, roughly nine tenths were seen once. Material: PBMCs or T cells enriched from blood (not recorded which). The receptors were gathered from a woman younger than 30 with acute COVID-19.

The genes are TRBV27 and TRBJ1-5; D gene uncertain. Germline V gene data show CDR1 as MNHEY and CDR2 as SMNVEV (reference sequence). This CDR3 is built from 13 residues. V dropped 8 bases and J dropped 0 bases, with 8 bases sitting between them. Written as DNA, the CDR3 is TGTGCCAGCTCGCGATTTAGCAATCAGCCCCAGCATTTT. Translating it yields CASSRFSNQPQHF.

The CDR3 loop reads CASSLGSGGQETQYF. CDR3 in DNA: TGCGCCAGCAGCTTGGGTTCGGGGGGCCAAGAGACCCAGTACTTC. The V gene is TRBV5-1, the J gene TRBJ2-5; 7 bases are a match to TRBD2. Trimming took 0 bases from V and 1 from J; bases not matched to a gene: 3. This CDR3 comprises 15 residues. CDR1 is SGHRS and CDR2 is YFSETQ in the germline V gene. Based on the CDR3 plus reference TRBV5-1 and TRBJ2-5, the full variable domain is KAGVTQTPRYLIKTRGQQVTLSCSPISGHRSVSWYQQTPGQGLQFLFEYFSETQRNKGNFPGRFSGRQFSNSRSEMNVSTLELGDSALYLCASSLGSGGQETQYFGPGTRLLVL.